One and the same sample provided the 4 T cell receptor beta chains below, sequenced in a study of blood T cell repertoires in COVID-19 (dated by TCRdb to about 2020). Library preparation used the immunoSEQ multiplex PCR assay. This is the immuneACCESS table as TCRdb keeps it, with only in-frame sequences that have V and J called. A part of the clones is gone; compared with another copy, unresolved V genes explain less than half, and the rest is unexplained. The sample table records around 160,000 clones; 70% to 90% of these occur just once. The ten largest clones take up roughly 1.2% of the sample. The sample consisted of PBMCs or T cells enriched from blood (not recorded which). These receptors originate from a woman in her 30s with acute COVID-19.

The gene calls are TRBV5-4 and TRBJ2-2; 12 bases match TRBD1. V shed 2 bases, J shed 5 bases, and the junction held 4 bases outside the gene matches. The V gene's germline CDR1 is SGHNT and CDR2 YYREEE (reference sequence). The length of the CDR3 is 16 residues. CDR3 residues: CASSFGTGGETGELFF. The CDR3 DNA is TGTGCCAGCAGCTTCGGGACAGGGGGCGAAACCGGGGAGCTGTTTTTT.

The V gene is TRBV29-1, the J gene TRBJ2-5; TRBD1 agrees at 8 bases. Germline V gene lookup returns CDR1 SQVTM and CDR2 ANQGSEA. V lost 3 bases, J lost 5 bases, and 2 bases stayed unmatched. This CDR3 comprises 12 residues. This CDR3 reads CSVDRGRETQYF. In DNA form, the CDR3 reads TGCAGCGTTGACAGGGGGCGGGAGACCCAGTACTTC.

The chain couples TRBV28 to TRBJ1-2; 9 nucleotides line up with TRBD1. This CDR3 region has 12 residues. The germline gives CDR1 MDHEN, CDR2 SYDVKM. After removal of 9 bases from V and 8 bases from J, the junction contained 7 bases not matched to a gene. In nucleotides, the CDR3 is TGTGCCAGTGGATGGACAGGGGAAGGCTACACCTTC. This translates into CASGWTGEGYTF.

The chain combines TRBV7-6 with TRBJ2-1; 7 nucleotides match TRBD2. V shed 6 bases, J shed 7 bases, and the junction held 9 bases outside the gene matches. The CDR3 contains 14 residues. Germline CDR1 reads SGHVS; CDR2 reads FNYEAQ. This CDR3 reads CASSYLAAINEQFF. CDR3 in DNA: TGTGCCAGCAGTTACCTAGCGGCCATAAATGAGCAGTTCTTC.